A single sample is the source of the 16 T cell receptor beta chains below, sequenced in a study of Ad26.COV2.S vaccination and SARS-CoV-2 variants. TCRdb's table, derived via immunoSEQ multiplex PCR, lists solely in-frame clones and lacks some. The repertoire holds 300,000 to 350,000 clones, with 86% as singletons. Treatment denoted: roughly 18 received Ad26.COV2.S at low or high dose, single or two shots; a few received placebo; per-sample allocation not given. The samples were gathered on day 63 after the first injection of vaccine or placebo. Source: peripheral blood, taken in a trial of Ad26.COV2.S vaccine versus placebo. Every receptor here comes from a person between 18 and 59 years old who received the Ad26.COV2.S COVID-19 vaccine or a placebo.

This chain joins TRBV7-2 and TRBJ1-1; 8 bases map to TRBD1. Trimming took 5 bases from V and 5 from J; bases not matched to a gene: 10. Per the germline V gene, CDR1 is SGHTA and CDR2 is FQGNSA. This CDR3 is 15 amino acids long. CDR3 DNA sequence: TGTGCCAGCAGCGTCGGGGCAGGGGGCGAAACTGAAGCTTTCTTT. Its translation is CASSVGAGGETEAFF. The full variable domain, its missing parts supplied by reference TRBV7-2 and TRBJ1-1, is GAGVSQSPSNKVTEKGKDVELRCDPISGHTALYWYRQSLGQGLEFLIYFQGNSAPDKSGLPSDRFSAERTGGSVSTLTIQRTQQEDSAVYLCASSVGAGGETEAFFGQGTRLTVV.

The chain joins TRBV18 to TRBJ1-2; 9 positions agree with TRBD1. Germline V gene sequence: CDR1 KGHSH, CDR2 LQKENI. This CDR3 region has 17 residues. V trimming: 5 bases; J trimming: 5 bases; junction bases outside the gene matches: 15. The CDR3 nucleotides are TGTGCCAGCTCAACAACCCAGCCGGGACAGGGAGGTTATGGCTACACCTTC. Translated, it gives CASSTTQPGQGGYGYTF.

This sequence joins TRBV7-8 and TRBJ1-5, with a possible D match to TRBD1 (5 bases). The V gene's germline CDR1 is SGHVS and CDR2 FQNEAQ. The CDR3 contains 18 residues. V dropped 5 bases and J dropped 0 bases, with 20 bases sitting between them. DNA of the CDR3: TGTGCCAGCAGCCCCCTCCCAACAGGTGACTATAGCAATCAGCCCCAGCATTTT. Translated: CASSPLPTGDYSNQPQHF.

This clone showed up just once. The chain recombines TRBV30 with TRBJ2-3, with D perhaps given as TRBD1 or TRBD2 (6 bases each). In germline, CDR1 is GTSNPN, CDR2 SVGIG (reference sequence). V lost 5 bases, J lost 2 bases, and 20 bases lay in between. CDR3 length equals 16 residues. The chain's CDR3 is CAWGGGTQGYTDTQYF. CDR3 nucleotide sequence: TGTGCCTGGGGGGGAGGAACACAGGGATACACAGATACGCAGTATTTT.

This clone was picked up a small number of times. The chain has TRBV6-2 or TRBV6-3 and TRBJ1-6, with 10 bases lining up with TRBD1. Trimming removed 2 bases from V and 13 bases from J; junction bases left unmatched: 11. Germline V gene data show CDR1 as MNHEY and CDR2 as SVGEGT. The CDR3 extends over 16 amino acids. This chain's CDR3 is CASSYSGTGADGPLHF. DNA of the CDR3: TGTGCCAGCAGTTACAGCGGGACAGGGGCAGATGGTCCCCTCCACTTT.

The chain uses TRBV7-9 and TRBJ1-4; D ambiguous. Germline V gene lookup returns CDR1 SEHNR and CDR2 FQNEAQ (reference sequence). The CDR3 runs to 15 residues. V was trimmed by 1 base and J by 7 bases, leaving 13 bases between them. The CDR3 nucleotides read TGTGCCAGCAGCTTAGGGACTCCGGGCGCTGAAAAACTGTTTTTT. Its protein product is CASSLGTPGAEKLFF.

This rearrangement joins TRBV14 to TRBJ1-6; D is unclear. The CDR3 extends over 14 amino acids. The germline V and J ends were trimmed by 0 bases and 9 bases, with 9 bases remaining between them. CDR1 and CDR2 (germline): SGHDN, FVKESK. DNA for the CDR3: TGTGCCAGCAGCCAAGAAGTTGTGGGTTCACCCCTCCACTTT. It specifies CASSQEVVGSPLHF.

The chain has TRBV7-2 and TRBJ1-2, with a tentative D call TRBD1 (6 bases). The germline V gene has CDR1 SGHTA and CDR2 FQGNSA. With 1 base removed from V and 4 bases from J, the gap between germline ends came to 10 bases. The CDR3 extends over 14 amino acids. The CDR3 region has the DNA TGTGCCAGCAGCTTAGATCAGGGGCTCTATGGCTACACCTTC. Protein: CASSLDQGLYGYTF.

The rearrangement joins TRBV12-3 or TRBV12-4 to TRBJ1-2; D is unclear. This CDR3 region has 12 residues. V was shortened by 8 bases and J by 1 base, with 8 bases between the two germline ends. Here the CDR3 reads CASGTLNYGYTF. CDR3 sequence (DNA): TGTGCCAGCGGCACTCTTAACTATGGCTACACCTTC.

The rearrangement joins TRBV18 to TRBJ2-1; possible D gene TRBD2, 6 bases. With 6 bases removed from V and 4 bases from J, the gap between germline ends came to 25 bases. Germline V gene sequence: CDR1 KGHSH, CDR2 LQKENI. CDR3 size: 18 residues. CDR3 sequence (DNA): TGTGCCAGCTCGCCTTCCTTGGGACGGCGTGGGGGGTACAATGAGCAGTTCTTC. Protein product: CASSPSLGRRGGYNEQFF. The variable domain in full, with the rest retrieved from reference TRBV18 and TRBJ2-1, is NAGVMQNPRHLVRRRGQEARLRCSPMKGHSHVYWYRQLPEEGLKFMVYLQKENIIDESGMPKERFSAEFPKEGPSILRIQQVVRGDSAAYFCASSPSLGRRGGYNEQFFGPGTRLTVL.

The chain uses TRBV18 and TRBJ1-5; 8 bases agree with TRBD1. Unmatched junction bases numbered 5, after V lost 4 bases and J lost 3 bases. CDR1 is KGHSH, CDR2 LQKENI, per germline. The CDR3 extends over 15 amino acids. The CDR3 DNA sequence: TGTGCCAGCTCACTTGGACAGGGATACAATCAGCCCCAGCATTTT. Translating gives CASSLGQGYNQPQHF.

The chain links TRBV29-1 to TRBJ2-2; perhaps D is TRBD1 or TRBD2 (5 bases each). This CDR3 is 15 amino acids long. V shed 6 bases and J shed 2 bases, with 16 bases lying between them. Germline V gene data show CDR1 as SQVTM and CDR2 as ANQGSEA. The CDR3 sequence: CSVNTGTVNTGELFF. The CDR3 coding sequence is TGCAGCGTAAACACCGGGACGGTAAACACCGGGGAGCTGTTTTTT.

V is TRBV5-1 and J is TRBJ2-7; 7 nucleotides align to TRBD1. The CDR3 loop spans 13 amino acids. The V gene's germline CDR1 is SGHRS and CDR2 YFSETQ. Trimming at V came to 4 bases and at J to 2 bases, leaving 3 bases not matched to a gene. The CDR3 nucleotides read TGCGCCAGCAGCATTGGACAGGCCTACGAGCAGTACTTC. This gives the protein CASSIGQAYEQYF.

The rearrangement links TRBV4-2 to TRBJ2-7; D not certain. Trimming took off 0 bases at V and 0 bases at J, with 6 bases between the two ends. The CDR3 extends over 14 amino acids. Germline V lookup: CDR1 LGHNA, CDR2 YNFKEQ. The CDR3 coding sequence is TGTGCCAGCAGCCAAGATCCCGACTCCTACGAGCAGTACTTC. Amino acid sequence: CASSQDPDSYEQYF.

Only one count was recorded for this clone. V gene TRBV7-9 combines with J gene TRBJ1-2; TRBD1 agrees at 12 bases. The V and J ends lost 6 bases and 8 bases, in that order; junction bases with no gene match: 13. Germline V gene data show CDR1 as SEHNR and CDR2 as FQNEAQ (reference sequence). The CDR3 length is 16 residues. CDR3 in amino acids: CASRSTSGQGAQGYTF. The CDR3 coding sequence is TGTGCCAGCAGGTCAACGTCGGGACAGGGGGCGCAGGGCTACACCTTC.

V usage is TRBV4-3 and J usage is TRBJ1-4; TRBD1 matches 11 bases. This CDR3 comprises 16 residues. J gave up 8 bases and V 2 bases, and 7 bases lay outside the gene matches. CDR1 and CDR2 from the germline V gene are LGHNA and YSLEER. The CDR3, as DNA: TGCGCCAGCAGCCAAAGTGGAGGGACAGGGGGAGAAAAACTGTTTTTT. It specifies CASSQSGGTGGEKLFF.